The 28 T cell receptor beta chains in this list originate from one sample, sequenced in a study of human T cells and chemical hapten exposure. Regarding time point: patch test 1, 2 weeks after DPC sensitization. Regarding treatment: therapeutic diphenylcyclopropenone sensitization with weekly scalp DPC. TCRdb reanalysed the RACE reads using MiXCR and keeps one entry per CDR3 protein. Of tens of thousands of distinct CDR3 sequences in the sample, about a tenth are singletons; the top ten hold more than 1.1%. The sequences come from whole blood, collected in connection with sensitization to the hapten diphenylcyclopropenone (DPC). The receptors here all came from a woman between 45 and 60 years old with alopecia areata. Some clones in this sample may be carry-over from other donors' samples.

The chain is built from TRBV12-5 and TRBJ2-5; D not resolved. CDR3 size: 11 residues. Trimming shortened V by 0 bases and J by 5 bases, and 1 base separated the two germline ends. Germline V lookup: CDR1 LGHNT, CDR2 FRNRAP. DNA for the CDR3: TGTGCTAGTGGTTTGGTGGAGACCCAGTACTTC. Its protein is CASGLVETQYF.

The chain links TRBV5-4 to TRBJ2-1, with a tentative D call TRBD2 (6 bases). From germline, CDR1 is SGHNT and CDR2 YYREEE (reference sequence). This CDR3 comprises 16 residues. V was clipped by 0 bases and J by 7 bases, with 17 bases between them. The CDR3 DNA reads as TGTGCCAGCAGCTTGGGAGCGGGCACTAGCTCTAATGAGCAGTTCTTC. Translating it yields CASSLGAGTSSNEQFF.

This clonotype was seen a few times. The J gene is TRBJ1-4, the V gene TRBV6-5, with D possibly TRBD1 on 5 matching bases. Germline V lookup: CDR1 MNHEY, CDR2 SVGAGI. The CDR3 length is 14 residues. V was trimmed by 6 bases and J by 0 bases, leaving 8 bases between them. DNA for the CDR3: TGTGCCAGCAGGGGGGATGCAACTAATGAAAAACTGTTTTTT. Translation: CASRGDATNEKLFF.

The gene calls are TRBV19 and TRBJ1-5, with D maybe TRBD1 (6 bases). V shed 6 bases and J shed 7 bases, with 10 bases lying between them. The CDR3 totals 12 residues. Germline-derived CDR1 and CDR2 are LNHDA and SQIVND (reference sequence). This chain's CDR3 is CASSGTLQPQHF. The CDR3 nucleotides are TGTGCCAGTAGCGGGACATTGCAGCCCCAGCATTTT.

The sample holds many counts of this clonotype. This CDR3 reads CASSSGGGQEQYF. The CDR3 DNA follows: TGTGCCAGCAGCTCAGGGGGCGGACAAGAGCAGTACTTC. This chain connects TRBV11-2 to TRBJ2-7, with 8 bases matching TRBD1. Germline-derived CDR1 and CDR2 are SGHAT and FQNNGV. Trimming removed 4 bases from V and 7 bases from J; junction bases left unmatched: 6. The CDR3 runs to 13 residues.

V usage is TRBV20-1 and J usage is TRBJ1-2, with D possibly being TRBD1 (5 bases). The CDR3 loop spans 14 amino acids. V was clipped by 4 bases and J by 4 bases, with 16 bases between them. CDR1 and CDR2 from the germline V gene are DFQATT and SNEGSKA (reference sequence). CDR3 nucleotides: TGCAGTGCTACGAAAGGGGTAATAGGCTATGGCTACACCTTC. Its translation: CSATKGVIGYGYTF.

This clonotype came up a few times. The V gene is TRBV2, the J gene TRBJ1-2, with 7 bases identical to TRBD1. Germline V gene sequence: CDR1 SNHLY, CDR2 FYNNEI. V lost 4 bases to trimming and J lost 6 bases; unmatched junction nucleotides: 5. The CDR3 covers 13 residues. The CDR3 loop is CASSAETGNGYTF. CDR3 DNA: TGTGCCAGCAGTGCCGAGACAGGGAATGGCTACACCTTC.

This clonotype has more than one count but fewer than ten. The rearrangement joins TRBV4-2 to TRBJ2-1; the D is unclear. This CDR3 contains 16 residues. Per the germline V gene, CDR1 is LGHNA and CDR2 is YNFKEQ. Trimming left V 1 base short and J 4 bases short, with 14 bases between. Written as DNA, the CDR3 is TGTGCCAGCAGCCAAGGGTTAGTCTCCACTTACAATGAGCAGTTCTTC. Protein product: CASSQGLVSTYNEQFF.

This chain uses TRBV27 with TRBJ1-2, with TRBD1 matching over 9 bases. The CDR3 has 15 residues. V lost 7 bases, J lost 6 bases, and 12 bases stayed unmatched. The germline CDR1 and CDR2 sequences are MNHEY and SMNVEV (reference sequence). CDR3 nucleotides: TGTGCCAGCACCTCAACACCACAGGGGGCTGATGGCTACACCTTC. It specifies CASTSTPQGADGYTF.

The rearrangement uses TRBV29-1 and TRBJ1-3; D might be TRBD1 (6 bases). Deletions cut 4 bases from V and 3 bases from J, with 10 bases between. Germline loops: CDR1 SQVTM, CDR2 ANQGSEA. The CDR3 has 13 residues. The CDR3 DNA follows: TGCAGCGTTGTGGGGGGCGTTGGAAACACCATATATTTT. This sequence encodes CSVVGGVGNTIYF.

This clonotype was picked up one time. CDR3 sequence: CASRGLTEAFF. As DNA, the CDR3 is TGTGCCAGTAGGGGGCTGACTGAAGCTTTCTTT. This chain joins TRBV12-3 or TRBV12-4 and TRBJ1-1, with 7 bases matching TRBD1. Unmatched junction bases numbered 3, after V lost 9 bases and J lost 5 bases. The CDR3 runs to 11 residues.

The chain links TRBV6-2 or TRBV6-3 to TRBJ2-1; 11 bases match TRBD1. CDR1 MNHEY and CDR2 SVGEGT come from the germline V gene. The CDR3 sequence is 12 residues long. Losses at the gene ends were 6 bases for V and 15 bases for J; bases not matched to a gene: 7. CDR3 region: CASSSGTGGGFF. CDR3 nucleotides: TGTGCCAGCAGCTCCGGGACAGGGGGTGGGTTCTTC.

This clonotype was detected many times. This chain uses TRBV11-3 with TRBJ1-3; D ambiguous. This CDR3 spans 14 amino acids. V gave up 0 bases and J gave up 9 bases, with 12 bases separating them. Germline V gene data show CDR1 as SGHNT and CDR2 as YENEEA. CDR3 bases: TGTGCCAGCAGCTTAGATGGACCGGGAGTCACCATATATTTT. This codes for CASSLDGPGVTIYF.

The V gene is TRBV11-1, the J gene TRBJ2-3, with a weak D call TRBD2 (6 bases). CDR3 size: 14 residues. Germline V lookup: CDR1 SGHAT, CDR2 FQDESV (reference sequence). The V end lost 5 bases, the J end lost 0 bases, and 9 bases lay between the germline ends. The CDR3 region has the DNA TGTGCCAGCAGCCAGGGACTTAGCACAGATACGCAGTATTTT. Its translation is CASSQGLSTDTQYF.

The chain recombines TRBV5-4 with TRBJ2-2; D gene unclear. CDR1 SGHNT and CDR2 YYREEE come from the germline V gene (reference sequence). There are 14 residues in the CDR3. V was shortened by 2 bases and J by 0 bases, with 5 bases between the two germline ends. The CDR3 nucleotides are TGTGCCAGCAGCTTAATCGCGAACACCGGGGAGCTGTTTTTT. It translates to CASSLIANTGELFF.

In its sample, this clonotype was seen a few times. The V and J genes are TRBV19 and TRBJ2-1, with D perhaps assigned TRBD1 or TRBD2 (5 bases each). The CDR3 consists of 15 residues. Trimming removed 6 bases at V and 9 bases at J, with 21 bases between. CDR1 is LNHDA, CDR2 SQIVND, per germline (reference sequence). The CDR3 DNA follows: TGTGCCAGTAGCACCTTGGGGACGCTAACGGGTGAGCAGTTCTTC. Protein product: CASSTLGTLTGEQFF.

This clonotype was seen at least ten times. The gene calls are TRBV18 and TRBJ2-3, with a weak D call TRBD2 (5 bases). The CDR3 covers 15 residues. Germline CDR1 KGHSH, CDR2 LQKENI. V gave up 1 base and J gave up 1 base, with 9 bases separating them. The CDR3 sequence: CASSPRGSGTDTQYF. CDR3 DNA sequence: TGTGCCAGCTCACCACGAGGGTCCGGCACAGATACGCAGTATTTT.

V is TRBV29-1 and J is TRBJ1-5, with 9 bases aligning to TRBD1. V lost 6 bases, J lost 6 bases, and 6 bases stayed unmatched. The CDR3 consists of 13 residues. Germline V CDR1 and CDR2: SQVTM, ANQGSEA. CDR3 sequence: CSVSDRGGQPQHF. Here the CDR3 DNA reads TGCAGCGTCTCGGACAGGGGTGGTCAGCCCCAGCATTTT.

The V gene is TRBV20-1, the J gene TRBJ2-3; 15 bases are shared with TRBD2. Losses at the gene ends were 6 bases for V and 1 base for J; bases not matched to a gene: 8. CDR3 length equals 17 residues. Germline CDR1 reads DFQATT; CDR2 reads SNEGSKA (reference sequence). For the CDR3, the DNA is TGCAGTGCCCGGACTAGCGGGAGGGGTGGGGGCACAGATACGCAGTATTTT. Its protein is CSARTSGRGGGTDTQYF.

V is TRBV12-3 or TRBV12-4 and J is TRBJ1-1, with D perhaps TRBD1 (5 bases). The CDR3 runs to 14 residues. With 1 base removed from V and 1 base from J, the gap between germline ends came to 7 bases. The CDR3 DNA reads TGTGCCAGCAGTTTAGGGGGGTCGAACACTGAAGCTTTCTTT. Encoded protein: CASSLGGSNTEAFF.

V usage is TRBV5-1 and J usage is TRBJ2-2; 8 positions agree with TRBD2. The CDR3 extends over 16 amino acids. After removal of 4 bases from V and 5 bases from J, the junction contained 10 bases not matched to a gene. The germline gives CDR1 SGHRS, CDR2 YFSETQ. CDR3 nucleotides: TGCGCCAGCAGCCTCATACCGGGAGGGCCTACCGGGGAGCTGTTTTTT. Amino acid sequence: CASSLIPGGPTGELFF.

This clonotype was found a few times. The chain combines TRBV2 with TRBJ2-2; D gene uncertain. Germline V gene data show CDR1 as SNHLY and CDR2 as FYNNEI. The CDR3 is made up of 14 amino acids. Trimming removed 6 bases at V and 6 bases at J, with 14 bases between. The CDR3, as DNA: TGTGCCAGCAGGGACCAGGATCGACCCGGGGAGCTGTTTTTT. Translating it yields CASRDQDRPGELFF.

J is TRBJ2-6 and V is TRBV4-2; 7 positions agree with TRBD2. Germline V gives CDR1 LGHNA, CDR2 YNFKEQ. The CDR3 consists of 15 residues. V gave up 4 bases and J gave up 0 bases; unmatched junction bases: 0. The DNA of the CDR3 is TGTGCCAGCAGCCGCGGGGGCTCTGGGGCCAACGTCCTGACTTTC. Protein sequence: CASSRGGSGANVLTF.

This clonotype was found many times. This chain joins TRBV29-1 and TRBJ2-1; 10 positions match TRBD2. The J segment lost 4 bases and the V segment lost 4 bases, leaving 4 bases of the junction unmatched. The CDR3 is 14 amino acids. Germline-derived CDR1 and CDR2 are SQVTM and ANQGSEA. CDR3 protein: CSVVPSGSYNEQFF. CDR3 nucleotide sequence: TGCAGCGTTGTGCCTAGCGGGAGTTACAATGAGCAGTTCTTC.

J is TRBJ2-1 and V is TRBV12-3 or TRBV12-4, with D possibly TRBD1 on 6 matching bases. V lost 3 bases, J lost 6 bases, and 12 bases lay in between. The CDR3 consists of 14 residues. CDR3 nucleotide sequence: TGTGCCAGCAGTTTTGCAGGGGTGGGCAATGAGCAGTTCTTC. Translated, it gives CASSFAGVGNEQFF.

V and J are TRBV12-3 or TRBV12-4 and TRBJ1-5; D unresolved. Trimming left V 6 bases short and J 4 bases short, with 10 bases between. The CDR3 has 13 residues. The CDR3 region is CASSKGRNQPQHF. The CDR3 DNA reads TGTGCCAGCAGCAAGGGAAGGAATCAGCCCCAGCATTTT.

Many counts were recorded for this clonotype. V and J are TRBV7-6 and TRBJ2-1; 7 nucleotides match TRBD2. V gave up 5 bases and J gave up 6 bases; unmatched junction bases: 7. Germline V gives CDR1 SGHVS, CDR2 FNYEAQ. CDR3 length: 14 residues. The CDR3 protein is CASSLGTTFNEQFF. CDR3 coding DNA: TGTGCCAGCAGCCTAGGGACTACCTTCAATGAGCAGTTCTTC.

The CDR3 protein is CSVGRVYNEQFF. The DNA for the CDR3 is TGCAGCGTTGGCAGGGTCTACAATGAGCAGTTCTTC. The chain is built from TRBV29-1 and TRBJ2-1, with a tentative D call TRBD1 (5 bases). Between the trimmed V and J ends, which lost 4 bases and 3 bases, there was a span of 7 bases. Per the germline V gene, CDR1 is SQVTM and CDR2 is ANQGSEA. This CDR3 has 12 amino acids.